The rows below give T cell receptor beta chains drawn from one sample of a study of T cell clonotyping in hematopoietic cell transplantation. Repertoires were generated with immunoSEQ multiplex PCR, while TCRdb's copy carries only in-frame clones and drops some. Among roughly 16,000 clones, 80% to 90% were seen once, and the ten largest hold 3.5% to 5%. The sequencing input was peripheral blood mononuclear cells. The receptors stem from a woman in her thirties or forties in good health. Some clones in this sample may be carry-over from other donors' samples. Each CDR3 is given with its conserved first and last residue. Fields, in order: CDR3 protein, CDR3 DNA, D gene, V gene, J gene, clone size. A D gene is named only where the DNA matches it firmly. Clone size appears in some rows only: once, few, many, or a class for an expanded clone.

CDR3aa: CAWSEPLGRAFYGYTF
CDR3nt: TGTGCCTGGAGTGAACCCCTGGGGAGGGCCTTTTATGGCTACACCTTC
d_gene: .
v_gene: TRBV30
j_gene: TRBJ1-2
abundance: once

CDR3aa: CASSVQTSEAFF
CDR3nt: TGTGCCAGCAGCGTCCAGACTAGTGAAGCTTTCTTT
d_gene: .
v_gene: TRBV7-9
j_gene: TRBJ1-1
abundance: .

CDR3aa: CASSELGYGLAGNNQFF
CDR3nt: TGTGCCAGCAGTGAATTGGGGTACGGACTAGCGGGGAATAACCAGTTCTTC
d_gene: TRBD2
v_gene: TRBV2
j_gene: TRBJ2-1
abundance: .

CDR3aa: CASSLLGGSETQYF
CDR3nt: TGTGCCAGCAGTTTATTAGGGGGCTCGGAGACCCAGTACTTC
d_gene: TRBD1
v_gene: TRBV28
j_gene: TRBJ2-5
abundance: .

CDR3aa: CASSLLEPRAGNTIYF
CDR3nt: TGTGCCAGCAGCTTGTTGGAACCCCGAGCTGGAAACACCATATATTTT
d_gene: .
v_gene: TRBV5-6
j_gene: TRBJ1-3
abundance: .

CDR3aa: CAWSVGSYEQYF
CDR3nt: TGTGCCTGGAGTGTAGGGTCCTACGAGCAGTACTTC
d_gene: .
v_gene: TRBV30
j_gene: TRBJ2-7
abundance: .

CDR3aa: CASSRAAIPTYEQYF
CDR3nt: TGTGCCAGCAGCCGAGCGGCAATTCCTACCTACGAGCAGTACTTC
d_gene: .
v_gene: TRBV5-6
j_gene: TRBJ2-7
abundance: .

CDR3aa: CAWSEGRGTEAFF
CDR3nt: TGTGCCTGGAGTGAGGGTCGAGGCACTGAAGCTTTCTTT
d_gene: .
v_gene: TRBV30
j_gene: TRBJ1-1
abundance: .

CDR3aa: CASSPLTGVQSGANVLTF
CDR3nt: TGTGCCAGCAGTCCCCTGACAGGGGTTCAGTCTGGGGCCAACGTCCTGACTTTC
d_gene: TRBD1
v_gene: TRBV27
j_gene: TRBJ2-6
abundance: .

CDR3aa: CASTLTSGSYEQYF
CDR3nt: TGTGCCAGCACCTTGACTAGCGGCTCCTACGAGCAGTACTTC
d_gene: TRBD2
v_gene: TRBV6-5
j_gene: TRBJ2-7
abundance: .

CDR3aa: CASSAGALGYTF
CDR3nt: TGTGCCAGCAGTGCGGGGGCGCTTGGCTACACCTTC
d_gene: .
v_gene: TRBV25-1
j_gene: TRBJ1-2
abundance: .

CDR3aa: CASSSMETQYF
CDR3nt: TGTGCCAGCAGTTCTATGGAGACCCAGTACTTC
d_gene: .
v_gene: TRBV6-5
j_gene: TRBJ2-5
abundance: .

CDR3aa: CASSLDIRQFF
CDR3nt: TGCGCCAGCAGCTTGGATATTCGGCAGTTCTTC
d_gene: .
v_gene: TRBV5-1
j_gene: TRBJ2-1
abundance: .

CDR3aa: CASSLRGVSNQPQHF
CDR3nt: TGTGCCAGCAGCTTACGAGGGGTTAGCAATCAGCCCCAGCATTTT
d_gene: .
v_gene: TRBV11-2
j_gene: TRBJ1-5
abundance: few

CDR3aa: CASSSDPATEAFF
CDR3nt: TGTGCCAGCAGTTCAGACCCGGCCACTGAAGCTTTCTTT
d_gene: .
v_gene: TRBV6-5
j_gene: TRBJ1-1
abundance: .

CDR3aa: CASLRGIGELFF
CDR3nt: TGTGCCAGCTTAAGGGGTATCGGGGAGCTGTTTTTT
d_gene: .
v_gene: TRBV28
j_gene: TRBJ2-2
abundance: .

CDR3aa: CASSLSTDNQPQHF
CDR3nt: TGTGCCAGCAGCCTCTCGACAGACAATCAGCCCCAGCATTTT
d_gene: .
v_gene: TRBV7-9
j_gene: TRBJ1-5
abundance: once

CDR3aa: CASSLAPGGEQYF
CDR3nt: TGTGCCAGCAGCTTAGCTCCGGGAGGCGAGCAGTACTTC
d_gene: TRBD2
v_gene: TRBV7-6
j_gene: TRBJ2-7
abundance: few

CDR3aa: CSAFKSYEQYF
CDR3nt: TGCAGTGCTTTCAAGTCCTACGAGCAGTACTTC
d_gene: .
v_gene: TRBV20-1
j_gene: TRBJ2-7
abundance: .

CDR3aa: CAISESTGDQPQHF
CDR3nt: TGTGCCATCAGTGAGTCGACAGGGGATCAGCCCCAGCATTTT
d_gene: TRBD1
v_gene: TRBV10-3
j_gene: TRBJ1-5
abundance: .

CDR3aa: CASSQERNYEQYF
CDR3nt: TGCGCCAGCAGCCAAGAGAGGAACTACGAGCAGTACTTC
d_gene: .
v_gene: TRBV4-1
j_gene: TRBJ2-7
abundance: .

CDR3aa: CASSKGMTYGYTF
CDR3nt: TGTGCCAGTAGTAAGGGTATGACCTATGGCTACACCTTC
d_gene: .
v_gene: TRBV19
j_gene: TRBJ1-2
abundance: .

CDR3aa: CASSVVSGVNTEAFF
CDR3nt: TGTGCCAGCAGCGTAGTCTCGGGAGTGAACACTGAAGCTTTCTTT
d_gene: .
v_gene: TRBV9
j_gene: TRBJ1-1
abundance: .

CDR3aa: CAWTSVHGYTF
CDR3nt: TGTGCCTGGACGTCAGTGCATGGCTACACCTTC
d_gene: .
v_gene: TRBV30
j_gene: TRBJ1-2
abundance: .

CDR3aa: CASSLARDSQNTEAFF
CDR3nt: TGTGCCAGCAGCTTAGCGCGGGACAGCCAGAACACTGAAGCTTTCTTC
d_gene: TRBD1
v_gene: TRBV7-6
j_gene: TRBJ1-1
abundance: .

CDR3aa: CASRADGGRNTEAFF
CDR3nt: TGTGCCAGCAGGGCGGACGGGGGGAGAAACACTGAAGCTTTCTTT
d_gene: .
v_gene: TRBV2
j_gene: TRBJ1-1
abundance: .

CDR3aa: CSVEGTGQDYGYTF
CDR3nt: TGCAGCGTTGAAGGTACGGGACAGGACTATGGCTACACCTTC
d_gene: TRBD1
v_gene: TRBV29-1
j_gene: TRBJ1-2
abundance: .

CDR3aa: CASSQPYRGRGDEQYF
CDR3nt: TGTGCCAGCAGCCAGCCATACAGGGGGAGAGGCGACGAGCAGTACTTC
d_gene: TRBD1
v_gene: TRBV4-2
j_gene: TRBJ2-7
abundance: .

CDR3aa: CASSSTGSTGELFF
CDR3nt: TGTGCCAGCAGCTCAACAGGGTCCACCGGGGAGCTGTTTTTT
d_gene: .
v_gene: TRBV7-9
j_gene: TRBJ2-2
abundance: once

CDR3aa: CASSSGRDSHSNQPQHF
CDR3nt: TGTGCCAGCAGCTCCGGCCGGGACAGCCATAGCAATCAGCCCCAGCATTTT
d_gene: TRBD1
v_gene: TRBV5-8
j_gene: TRBJ1-5
abundance: .

CDR3aa: CASSPNYPSEQYF
CDR3nt: TGTGCCAGCAGCCCAAACTACCCTAGTGAGCAGTACTTC
d_gene: .
v_gene: TRBV7-9
j_gene: TRBJ2-7
abundance: .

CDR3aa: CASSSGNEQFF
CDR3nt: TGTGCCAGCAGCTCCGGCAATGAGCAGTTCTTC
d_gene: .
v_gene: TRBV7-3
j_gene: TRBJ2-1
abundance: .

CDR3aa: CASNLGRGAYEQYF
CDR3nt: TGTGCCAGCAATCTCGGACGGGGGGCCTACGAGCAGTACTTC
d_gene: TRBD2
v_gene: TRBV2
j_gene: TRBJ2-7
abundance: once

CDR3aa: CASSQADREYF
CDR3nt: TGTGCCAGCAGCCAAGCGGACAGGGAGTACTTC
d_gene: TRBD1
v_gene: TRBV4-2
j_gene: TRBJ2-5
abundance: once

CDR3aa: CASSLSTESNQPQHF
CDR3nt: TGTGCCAGCAGCTTATCGACAGAGAGCAATCAGCCCCAGCATTTT
d_gene: .
v_gene: TRBV7-6
j_gene: TRBJ1-5
abundance: .

CDR3aa: CASSVGQSGNTIYF
CDR3nt: TGTGCCAGCAGCGTTGGTCAATCTGGAAACACCATATATTTT
d_gene: .
v_gene: TRBV9
j_gene: TRBJ1-3
abundance: .

CDR3aa: CASRNRASDTEAFF
CDR3nt: TGCGCCAGCAGGAACAGGGCATCGGACACTGAAGCTTTCTTT
d_gene: .
v_gene: TRBV4-1
j_gene: TRBJ1-1
abundance: .

CDR3aa: CASSQDTSGAYEQYF
CDR3nt: TGCGCCAGCAGCCAAGACACTAGCGGGGCCTACGAGCAGTACTTC
d_gene: TRBD2
v_gene: TRBV4-3
j_gene: TRBJ2-7
abundance: .